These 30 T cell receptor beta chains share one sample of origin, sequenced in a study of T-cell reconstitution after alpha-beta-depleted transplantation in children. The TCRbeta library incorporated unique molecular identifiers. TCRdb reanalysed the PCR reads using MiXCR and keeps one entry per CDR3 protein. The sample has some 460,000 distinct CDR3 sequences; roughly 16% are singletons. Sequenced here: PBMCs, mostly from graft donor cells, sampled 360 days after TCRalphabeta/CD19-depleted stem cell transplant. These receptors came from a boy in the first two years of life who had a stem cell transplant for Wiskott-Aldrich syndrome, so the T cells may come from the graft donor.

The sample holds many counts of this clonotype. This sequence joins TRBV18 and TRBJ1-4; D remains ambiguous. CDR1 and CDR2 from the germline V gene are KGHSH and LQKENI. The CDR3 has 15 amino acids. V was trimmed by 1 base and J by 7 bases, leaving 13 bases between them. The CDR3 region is CASSPLRDFSEKLFF. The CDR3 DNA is TGTGCCAGCTCACCACTCCGGGATTTCAGTGAAAAACTGTTTTTT.

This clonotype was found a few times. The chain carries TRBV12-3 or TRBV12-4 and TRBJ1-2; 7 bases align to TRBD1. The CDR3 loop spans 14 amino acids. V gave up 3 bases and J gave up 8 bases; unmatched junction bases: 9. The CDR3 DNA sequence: TGTGCCAGCAGTTTGGACAGGTCCACTCTGGGCTACACCTTC. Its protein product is CASSLDRSTLGYTF.

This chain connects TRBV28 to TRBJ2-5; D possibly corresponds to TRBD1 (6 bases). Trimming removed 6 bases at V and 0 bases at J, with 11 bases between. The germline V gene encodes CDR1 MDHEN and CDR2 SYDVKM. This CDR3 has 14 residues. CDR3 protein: CASSRDINQETQYF. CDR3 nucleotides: TGTGCCAGCAGCAGGGACATCAACCAAGAGACCCAGTACTTC.

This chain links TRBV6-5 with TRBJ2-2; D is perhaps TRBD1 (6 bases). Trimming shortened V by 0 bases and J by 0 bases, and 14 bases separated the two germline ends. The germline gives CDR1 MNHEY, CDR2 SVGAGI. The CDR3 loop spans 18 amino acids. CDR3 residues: CASSYSGFRGPNTGELFF. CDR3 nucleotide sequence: TGTGCCAGCAGTTACTCGGGATTCAGGGGTCCGAACACCGGGGAGCTGTTTTTT.

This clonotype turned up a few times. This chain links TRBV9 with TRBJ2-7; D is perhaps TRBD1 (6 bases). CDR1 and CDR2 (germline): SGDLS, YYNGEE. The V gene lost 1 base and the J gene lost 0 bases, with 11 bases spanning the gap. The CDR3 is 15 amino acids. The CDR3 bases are TGTGCCAGCAGCGTATCCCAGGGGAGCTCCTACGAGCAGTACTTC. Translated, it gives CASSVSQGSSYEQYF.

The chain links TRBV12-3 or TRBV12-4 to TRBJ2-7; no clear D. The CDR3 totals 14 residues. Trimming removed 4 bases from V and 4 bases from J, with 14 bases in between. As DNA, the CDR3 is TGTGCCAGCAGTTCCAATACCTACTTATACGAGCAGTACTTC. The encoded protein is CASSSNTYLYEQYF.

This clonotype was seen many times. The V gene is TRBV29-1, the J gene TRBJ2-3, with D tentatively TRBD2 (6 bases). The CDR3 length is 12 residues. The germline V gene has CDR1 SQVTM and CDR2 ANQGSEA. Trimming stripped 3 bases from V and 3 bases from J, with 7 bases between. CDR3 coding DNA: TGCAGCGTTGATGCGGGAACAGATACGCAGTATTTT. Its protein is CSVDAGTDTQYF.

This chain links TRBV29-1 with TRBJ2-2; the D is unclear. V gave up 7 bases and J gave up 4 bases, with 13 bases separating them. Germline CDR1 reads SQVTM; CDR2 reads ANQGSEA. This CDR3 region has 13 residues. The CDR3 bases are TGCAGCGCCGCCGGCCTACCCACCGGGGAGCTGTTTTTT. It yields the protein CSAAGLPTGELFF.

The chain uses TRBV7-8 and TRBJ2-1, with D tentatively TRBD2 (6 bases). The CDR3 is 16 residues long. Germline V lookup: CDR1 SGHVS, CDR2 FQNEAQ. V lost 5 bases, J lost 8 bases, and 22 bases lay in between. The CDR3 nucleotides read TGTGCCAGCAGCCTATCCCGGAACGGGGGAGGCGATGAGCAGTTCTTC. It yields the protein CASSLSRNGGGDEQFF.

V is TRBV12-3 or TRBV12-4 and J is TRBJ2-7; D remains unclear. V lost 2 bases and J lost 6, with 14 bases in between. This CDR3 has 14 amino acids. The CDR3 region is CASSLIGILGEQYF. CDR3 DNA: TGTGCCAGCAGTTTAATCGGAATTTTGGGCGAGCAGTACTTC.

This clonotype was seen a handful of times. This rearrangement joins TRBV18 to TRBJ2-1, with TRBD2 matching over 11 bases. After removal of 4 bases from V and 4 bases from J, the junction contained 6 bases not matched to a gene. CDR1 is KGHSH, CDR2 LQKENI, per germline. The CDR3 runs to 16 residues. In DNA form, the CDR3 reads TGTGCCAGCTCACTCTCTAGCGGGGGGCCTTACAATGAGCAGTTCTTC. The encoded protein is CASSLSSGGPYNEQFF. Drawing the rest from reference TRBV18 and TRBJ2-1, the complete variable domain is NAGVMQNPRHLVRRRGQEARLRCSPMKGHSHVYWYRQLPEEGLKFMVYLQKENIIDESGMPKERFSAEFPKEGPSILRIQQVVRGDSAAYFCASSLSSGGPYNEQFFGPGTRLTVL.

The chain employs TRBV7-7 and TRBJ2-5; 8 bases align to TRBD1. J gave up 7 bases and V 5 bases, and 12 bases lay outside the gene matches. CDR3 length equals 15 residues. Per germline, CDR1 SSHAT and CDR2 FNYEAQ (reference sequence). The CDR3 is CASSPGQGSFGTQYF. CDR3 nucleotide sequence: TGTGCCAGCAGCCCCGGACAGGGATCCTTCGGGACCCAGTACTTC. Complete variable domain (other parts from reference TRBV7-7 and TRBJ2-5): GAGVSQSPRYKVTKRGQDVTLRCDPISSHATLYWYQQALGQGPEFLTYFNYEAQPDKSGLPSDRFSAERPEGSISTLTIQRTEQRDSAMYRCASSPGQGSFGTQYFGPGTRLLVL.

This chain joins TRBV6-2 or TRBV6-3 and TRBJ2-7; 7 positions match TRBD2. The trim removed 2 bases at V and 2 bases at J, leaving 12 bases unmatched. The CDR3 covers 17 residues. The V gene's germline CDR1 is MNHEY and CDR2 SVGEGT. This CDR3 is CASSYLNRRLAPYEQYF. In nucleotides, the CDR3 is TGTGCCAGCAGTTACCTTAACAGGCGACTAGCCCCCTACGAGCAGTACTTC.

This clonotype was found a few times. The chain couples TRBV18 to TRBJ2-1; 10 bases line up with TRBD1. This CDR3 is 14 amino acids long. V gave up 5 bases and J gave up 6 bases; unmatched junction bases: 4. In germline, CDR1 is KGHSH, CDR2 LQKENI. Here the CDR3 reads CASSDRGRGNEQFF. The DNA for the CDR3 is TGTGCCAGCTCAGACAGGGGGCGCGGCAATGAGCAGTTCTTC.

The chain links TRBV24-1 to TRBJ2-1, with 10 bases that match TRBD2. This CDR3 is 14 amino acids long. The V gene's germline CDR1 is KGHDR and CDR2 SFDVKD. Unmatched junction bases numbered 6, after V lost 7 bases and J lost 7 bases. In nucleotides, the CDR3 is TGTGCCACCAGCACTAGCGGGAAGTGGAATGAGCAGTTCTTC. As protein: CATSTSGKWNEQFF.

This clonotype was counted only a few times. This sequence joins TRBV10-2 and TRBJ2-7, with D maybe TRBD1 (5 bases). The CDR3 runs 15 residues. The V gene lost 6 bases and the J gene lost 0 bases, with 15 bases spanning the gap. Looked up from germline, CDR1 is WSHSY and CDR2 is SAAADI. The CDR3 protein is CASSQRTLGSYEQYF. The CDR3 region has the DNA TGCGCCAGCAGCCAAAGGACATTAGGCTCCTACGAGCAGTACTTC.

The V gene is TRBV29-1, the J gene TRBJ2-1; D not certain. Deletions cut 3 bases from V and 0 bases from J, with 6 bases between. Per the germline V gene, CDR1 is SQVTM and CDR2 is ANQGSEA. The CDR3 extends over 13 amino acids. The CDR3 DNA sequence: TGCAGCGTTGACAGGACCTCCTACAATGAGCAGTTCTTC. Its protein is CSVDRTSYNEQFF.

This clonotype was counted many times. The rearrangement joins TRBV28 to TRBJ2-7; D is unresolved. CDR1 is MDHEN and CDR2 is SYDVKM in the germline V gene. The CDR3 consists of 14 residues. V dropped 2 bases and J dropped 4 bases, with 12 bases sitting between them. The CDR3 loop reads CASSLVDPPYEQYF. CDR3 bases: TGTGCCAGCAGTTTAGTGGATCCCCCTTACGAGCAGTACTTC.

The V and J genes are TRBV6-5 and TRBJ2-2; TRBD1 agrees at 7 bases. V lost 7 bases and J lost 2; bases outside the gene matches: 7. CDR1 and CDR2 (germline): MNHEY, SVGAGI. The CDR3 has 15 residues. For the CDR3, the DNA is TGTGCCAGCAATATACTAGGGGGCAACACCGGGGAGCTGTTTTTT. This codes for CASNILGGNTGELFF.

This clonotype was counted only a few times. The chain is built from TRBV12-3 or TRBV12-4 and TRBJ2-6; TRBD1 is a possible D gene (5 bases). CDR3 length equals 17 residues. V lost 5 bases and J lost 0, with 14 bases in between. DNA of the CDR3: TGTGCCAGCAGTCTGGGATGGGGCGGCTCTGGGGCCAACGTCCTGACTTTC. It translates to CASSLGWGGSGANVLTF.

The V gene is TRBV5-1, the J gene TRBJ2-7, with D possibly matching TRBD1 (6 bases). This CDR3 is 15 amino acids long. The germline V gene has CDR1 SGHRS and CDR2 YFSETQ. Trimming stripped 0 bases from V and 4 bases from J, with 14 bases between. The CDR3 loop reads CASSLAGQLAYEQYF. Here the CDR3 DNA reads TGCGCCAGCAGCTTGGCAGGACAGCTCGCTTACGAGCAGTACTTC.

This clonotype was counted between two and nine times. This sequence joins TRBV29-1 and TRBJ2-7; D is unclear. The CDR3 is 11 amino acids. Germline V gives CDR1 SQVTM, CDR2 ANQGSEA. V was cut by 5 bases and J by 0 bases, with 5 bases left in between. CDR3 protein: CSVSGSYEQYF. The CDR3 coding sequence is TGCAGCGTTTCTGGCTCCTACGAGCAGTACTTC.

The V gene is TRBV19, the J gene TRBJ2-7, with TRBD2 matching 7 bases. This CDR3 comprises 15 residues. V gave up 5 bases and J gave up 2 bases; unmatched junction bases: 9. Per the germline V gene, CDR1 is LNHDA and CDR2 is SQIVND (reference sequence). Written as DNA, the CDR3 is TGTGCCAGTAGTCCCTCAGCGGGACCAACCTACGAGCAGTACTTC. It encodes CASSPSAGPTYEQYF.

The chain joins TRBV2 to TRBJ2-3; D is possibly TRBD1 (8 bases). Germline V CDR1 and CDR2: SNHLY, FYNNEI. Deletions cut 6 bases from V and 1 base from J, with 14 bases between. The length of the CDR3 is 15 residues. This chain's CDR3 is CASSGQGGRTDTQYF. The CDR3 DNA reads TGTGCCAGCAGCGGACAGGGAGGGCGCACAGATACGCAGTATTTT.

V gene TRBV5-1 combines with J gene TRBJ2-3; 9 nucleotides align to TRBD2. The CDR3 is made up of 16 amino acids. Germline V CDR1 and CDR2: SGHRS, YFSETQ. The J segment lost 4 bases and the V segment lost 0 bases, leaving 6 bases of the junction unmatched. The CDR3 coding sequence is TGCGCCAGCAGCTTGGGGAGCGGGAGGAACGCAGATACGCAGTATTTT. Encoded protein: CASSLGSGRNADTQYF.

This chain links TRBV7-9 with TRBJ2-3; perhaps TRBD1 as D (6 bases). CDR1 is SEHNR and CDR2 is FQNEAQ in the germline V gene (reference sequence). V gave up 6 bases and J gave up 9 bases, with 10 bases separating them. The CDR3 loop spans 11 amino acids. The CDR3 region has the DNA TGTGCCAGCAGTTACACAGGGACGCAGTATTTT. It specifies CASSYTGTQYF. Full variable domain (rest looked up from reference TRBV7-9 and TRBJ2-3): DTGVSQNPRHKITKRGQNVTFRCDPISEHNRLYWYRQTLGQGPEFLTYFQNEAQLEKSRLLSDRFSAERPKGSFSTLEIQRTEQGDSAMYLCASSYTGTQYFGPGTRLTVL.

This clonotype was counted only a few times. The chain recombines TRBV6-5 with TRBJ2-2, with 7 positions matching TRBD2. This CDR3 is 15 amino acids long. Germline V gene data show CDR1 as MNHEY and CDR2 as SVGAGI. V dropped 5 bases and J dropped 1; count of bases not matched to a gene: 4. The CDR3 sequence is CASSPASGNTGELFF. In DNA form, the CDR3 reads TGTGCCAGCAGTCCCGCTAGCGGGAACACCGGGGAGCTGTTTTTT.

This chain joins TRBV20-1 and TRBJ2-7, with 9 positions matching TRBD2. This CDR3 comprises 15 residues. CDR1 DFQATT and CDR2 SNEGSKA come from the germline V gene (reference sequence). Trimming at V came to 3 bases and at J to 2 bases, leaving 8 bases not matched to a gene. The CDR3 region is CSARSPGTSPYEQYF. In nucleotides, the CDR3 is TGCAGTGCTAGGAGCCCCGGGACTAGCCCCTACGAGCAGTACTTC.

DNA for the CDR3: TGTGCCAGCAGTCAGGGGGGCTCTCTCTCCTACAATGAGCAGTTCTTC. Encoded protein: CASSQGGSLSYNEQFF. This rearrangement joins TRBV6-5 to TRBJ2-1; a weak D match, TRBD1 (7 bases). Between the trimmed V and J ends, which lost 5 bases and 0 bases, there was a span of 14 bases. This CDR3 contains 16 residues. Per germline, CDR1 MNHEY and CDR2 SVGAGI.

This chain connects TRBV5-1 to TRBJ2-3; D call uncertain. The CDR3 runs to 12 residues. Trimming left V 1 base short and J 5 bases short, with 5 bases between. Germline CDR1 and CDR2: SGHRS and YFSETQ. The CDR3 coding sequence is TGCGCCAGCAGCTTGTTGGTAGATACGCAGTATTTT. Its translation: CASSLLVDTQYF.